The entry below gives a single T cell receptor beta chain sequence along with its context. The antigen it recognizes is unknown. Base qualities are not at hand, and no much larger clone is one base apart. Collaborating institutions collected whole blood in K2EDTA tubes following their own protocols. Collaborator samples were shipped for TCRbeta analysis as frozen whole blood, isolated PBMCs, or DNA extracted from either sample type. This sample was taken from a study of blood T cell repertoires in COVID-19 (dated by TCRdb to the early 2020s). Turning to the overall study: Collaborator samples came from the United States, Italy and Spain and covered acute and convalescent phases of COVID-19. The prospective study material was composed of cDNA or gDNA derived from T cells, B-cell-depleted T cells, or PBMCs. The dataset comprised deeply sampled blood TCRbeta repertoires from subjects exposed to, actively infected with, or recovered from COVID-19. A freely available public database, intended as a resource for researchers studying the immune response to SARS-CoV-2, is where the repertoires were released. Samples were obtained from the ongoing ImmuneRACE study (first 160 participants) and from 1,200 or so subjects provided by 6 global collaborators. The sample metadata nearly always contained a de-identified subject ID, COVID-19 status, age in years and sex. HLA class I and class II types, where available, came from metadata supplied by the sample provider rather than from assay-based typing.

The CDR3 starts with the cysteine, ends with the phenylalanine, and has 13 residues. The sequence is cut down to CDR3 DNA, 39 bases in frame from base 1. Relative to germline, V is 1 base shorter and J is 3 bases shorter, with 8 bases between their ends. The germline V gene sets CDR1 to SGHDT and CDR2 to YYEEEE. TCRbeta CDR3 regions were amplified from genomic DNA by means of the immunoSEQ Assay, a bias-controlled multiplex PCR. The paper's processing steps were these. The number of nucleated cells in each sample was estimated by amplification of reference gene primers within the assay. Sequence reads were collapsed and filtered to measure the absolute abundance of every unique TCRbeta CDR3 rearrangement. Productive Simpson clonality was computed per sample as the square root of Simpson's diversity index over productive rearrangements. Drawn from immuneACCESS, this table holds only the in-frame rearrangements with V and J called that TCRdb kept. Clones are partly lost; checked studies trace under half to an unresolved V gene and leave the rest unexplained. That table gives V, J and clone size, and the DNA gave D and trimming. The sample table contains 45,000 to 55,000 clones; only one count was recorded for more than 75% of them. The ten largest clones capture approximately 23% of the sample.

The research as a whole found: The quantity of clinical and demographic metadata differed by source and by participant and was supplied without curation.

The sequence was collected from a woman older than 75 with acute or convalescent COVID-19. The chain is encoded by TRBV5-6 joined to TRBJ2-7; TRBD1 might be the D gene, on 6 matching bases. The source material was peripheral blood. The nucleotide sequence is given as TGTGCCAGCAGCTTGACACAGGGCTACGAGCAGTACTTC. This yields the protein CASSLTQGYEQYF.